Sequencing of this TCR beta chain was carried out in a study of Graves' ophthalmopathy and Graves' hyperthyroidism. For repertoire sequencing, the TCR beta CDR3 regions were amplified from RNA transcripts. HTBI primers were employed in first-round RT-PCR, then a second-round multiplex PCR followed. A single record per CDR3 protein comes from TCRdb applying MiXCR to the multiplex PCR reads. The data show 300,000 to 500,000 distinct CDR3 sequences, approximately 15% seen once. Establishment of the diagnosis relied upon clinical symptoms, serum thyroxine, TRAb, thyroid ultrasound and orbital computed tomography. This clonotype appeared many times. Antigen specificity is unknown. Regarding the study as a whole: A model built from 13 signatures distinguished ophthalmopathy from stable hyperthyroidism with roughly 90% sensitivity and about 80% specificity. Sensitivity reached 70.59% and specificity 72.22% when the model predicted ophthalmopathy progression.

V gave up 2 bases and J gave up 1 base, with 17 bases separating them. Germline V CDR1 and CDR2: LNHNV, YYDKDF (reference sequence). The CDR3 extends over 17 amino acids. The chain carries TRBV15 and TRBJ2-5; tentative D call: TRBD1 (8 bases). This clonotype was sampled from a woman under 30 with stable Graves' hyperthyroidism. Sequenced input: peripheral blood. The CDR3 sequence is CATSRYDRGGFQETQYF. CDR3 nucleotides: TGTGCCACCAGCAGATACGACAGGGGAGGGTTCCAAGAGACCCAGTACTTC.